The T cell receptor (beta chain) described here comes from a study of PD-1 blockade in classical Hodgkin lymphoma (dated by TCRdb to the early 2020s). Some background on the complete study: Nivolumab dosing was 3 mg/kg intravenously every 2 weeks, continuing until either disease progression or unacceptable toxicity. The study used CyTOF and TCR beta sequencing to define a peripheral blood immune signature of response to PD-1 blockade in classical Hodgkin lymphoma.

Findings and caveats that apply to the study as a whole: Patients starting nivolumab less than 1 year after ASCT had lower diversity and were excluded from later analyses to avoid confounding by immune reconstitution. Only a single clinical trial cohort was studied, and what caused the repertoire differences, possibly disease activity or prior therapy, remained undefined. CD4+ but not CD8+ TCR diversity rose significantly by C4D1 (p=0.0027 vs p=0.16), most apparent in complete responders (p=0.02). Baseline TCR diversity was reported as lower in newly diagnosed patients than in healthy donors, and lower still in relapsed/refractory patients. Baseline diversity similar to that of newly diagnosed patients was observed in trial patients achieving complete response, whereas significantly lower diversity was observed in partial responders and progressors.

The Qiagen DNeasy kit was used to extract genomic DNA both from unsorted PBMCs and from the negatively selected CD4+ and CD8+ fractions. Amplification of TCR beta CDR3 regions was done by immunoSEQ multiplex PCR with primers that anneal to V and J segments. A synthetic immune receptor repertoire was used to minimize amplification bias, and any remaining bias was removed computationally after sequencing. Under the source paper's analysis protocol: Custom Python scripts were used to quantify repertoire diversity as the Shannon entropy index. Unsorted, CD4+ and CD8+ repertoires were analyzed separately, except in combined analyses where CD4+ and CD8+ sequences were merged in silico. Clonal expansion was defined as a frequency increase of at least 2-fold after treatment compared with C1D1, and clones undetected at baseline were assigned a pseudocount of 0.5. Singleton clones were defined as clones with 0 or 1 copy at C1D1, and non-singleton clones were defined as clones with 2 or more copies. Clones expanded in unsorted samples were annotated as CD4+, CD8+ or unknown by matching protein sequences in sorted samples from the same patient. Diversity changes from C1D1 to C4D1 were tested in paired samples using Wilcoxon tests. TCRdb stores this immuneACCESS table with in-frame sequences only. Part of the clones is absent; in the studies checked, under half of the shortfall reflects unresolved V genes, and no reason is known for the rest. For V, J and clone size, that table is used; D and trimming come from the DNA. Here the sample has 90,000 to 100,000 clones; around nine tenths occur a single time. Of the sample, 2.5% to 3% is held by the ten largest clones.

This specimen's time point label, per the study, means: cycle 1 day 1 (C1D1), immediately before nivolumab initiation. Every trial patient had relapsed following autologous stem cell transplantation, and prior brentuximab vedotin exposure was what differed among cohorts A, B and C. The trial cohort was composed of around 60 patients with relapsed/refractory classical Hodgkin lymphoma, for whom complete response, partial response or progressive disease was recorded as best overall response. In the multi-cohort phase II CheckMate 205 trial, trial patients received single-agent nivolumab. Best overall response was determined by an independent review committee according to the 2007 International Working Group response criteria. Trial PBMCs were obtained immediately prior to nivolumab initiation (C1D1) and on therapy at cycle 2 day 1 and cycle 4 day 1. Peripheral blood was collected in 8 mL Vacutainer Cell Preparation Tubes, from which PBMCs were isolated by centrifugation and then cryopreserved.

To note about this clone: Its antigen remains unidentified. No much larger clone is present one base from it, and per-base qualities are unavailable.

The receptor comes from a human donor with classical Hodgkin lymphoma. The sample consisted of peripheral blood mononuclear cells (PBMCs), taken at baseline.

CDR3 sequence: CASSFSPFPGQGGSYEQYF. The bases are TGTGCCAGCAGTTTTAGCCCCTTCCCGGGACAGGGTGGGTCCTACGAGCAGTACTTC. The V and J segments used are TRBV27 and TRBJ2-7; TRBD1 fits 9 bases in the junction. The junction shows trimming of 3 bases on V and 1 base on J, and the gene matches do not reach 16 bases of it. The CDR3, from cysteine to phenylalanine, totals 19 residues. The read is trimmed to its CDR3 DNA, 57 bases read in frame from base 1. The germline V gene (reference sequence) yields MNHEY for CDR1 and SMNVEV for CDR2.